This passage covers 9 T cell receptor beta chains from one sample sequenced in a study of blood T cell repertoires in COVID-19. The repertoire was sequenced with immunoSEQ multiplex PCR; TCRdb's copy has only in-frame clones and lacks some. The table records a few hundred thousand clones, 87% of them present only once. Sequencing input: PBMCs or T cells enriched from blood (not recorded which). These receptors were obtained from a young woman who had recovered from COVID-19.

This chain links TRBV13 with TRBJ2-7; tentative D call: TRBD2 (7 bases). The CDR3 consists of 17 residues. The V end was cut by 1 base, the J end by 2 bases, with 18 bases between. Germline V gene sequence: CDR1 PRHDT, CDR2 FYEKMQ (reference sequence). The CDR3 nucleotides read TGTGCCAGCAGCTTAGTAAGGGGGGGCCACCACCCCTACGAGCAGTACTTC. Its translation: CASSLVRGGHHPYEQYF.

The chain employs TRBV30 and TRBJ1-6, with 12 bases lining up with TRBD1. Germline CDR1 reads GTSNPN; CDR2 reads SVGIG (reference sequence). The ends lost 1 base at V and 7 bases at J; junction bases unmatched: 8. CDR3 size: 17 residues. The CDR3 DNA follows: TGTGCCTGGAGTGCAGGGGACAGGGGGCATAACAATTCACCCCTCCACTTT. Translating it yields CAWSAGDRGHNNSPLHF.

The rearrangement joins TRBV18 to TRBJ1-1; possible D gene TRBD1, 5 bases. Germline V gives CDR1 KGHSH, CDR2 LQKENI. CDR3 length: 13 residues. Trimming stripped 6 bases from V and 1 base from J, with 9 bases between. CDR3: CASSGAWNTEAFF. CDR3 DNA sequence: TGTGCCAGCTCTGGGGCTTGGAACACTGAAGCTTTCTTT. Together with reference TRBV18 and TRBJ1-1, the CDR3 gives the full variable domain: NAGVMQNPRHLVRRRGQEARLRCSPMKGHSHVYWYRQLPEEGLKFMVYLQKENIIDESGMPKERFSAEFPKEGPSILRIQQVVRGDSAAYFCASSGAWNTEAFFGQGTRLTVV.

The rearrangement links TRBV5-1 to TRBJ2-5; no definite D call. V gave up 7 bases and J gave up 1 base, with 11 bases separating them. The CDR3 covers 13 residues. Germline V gene data show CDR1 as SGHRS and CDR2 as YFSETQ. DNA of the CDR3: TGCGCCAGCTCCCCGACACCCCAAGAGACCCAGTACTTC. Translation: CASSPTPQETQYF.

The genes are TRBV19 and TRBJ1-5, with 7 bases lining up with TRBD1. Per germline, CDR1 LNHDA and CDR2 SQIVND (reference sequence). The CDR3 runs to 16 residues. Germline trimming cut 0 bases from V and 5 bases from J; bases unmatched to any gene: 7. CDR3 protein: CASSIERQGEYQPQHF. The CDR3 region has the DNA TGTGCCAGTAGTATAGAAAGGCAGGGGGAGTATCAGCCCCAGCATTTT.

The rearrangement joins TRBV5-5 to TRBJ2-1; D is undetermined. Germline V gene sequence: CDR1 SGHKS, CDR2 YYEKEE (reference sequence). There are 11 residues in the CDR3. The ends were cut back, 5 bases at V and 5 bases at J, with 5 bases in the middle. The CDR3: CASRYNNEQFF. The DNA for the CDR3 is TGTGCCAGCAGATATAACAATGAGCAGTTCTTC. The variable domain in full, with the rest retrieved from reference TRBV5-5 and TRBJ2-1, is DAGVTQSPTHLIKTRGQQVTLRCSPISGHKSVSWYQQVLGQGPQFIFQYYEKEERGRGNFPDRFSARQFPNYSSELNVNALLLGDSALYLCASRYNNEQFFGPGTRLTVL.

The chain couples TRBV24-1 to TRBJ1-6; D gene uncertain. The V gene's germline CDR1 is KGHDR and CDR2 SFDVKD. There are 12 residues in the CDR3. V lost 9 bases to trimming and J lost 11 bases, with 13 bases between them. The CDR3 here is CATPDERAPLHF. The CDR3 DNA reads as TGTGCCACCCCCGACGAGCGGGCACCCCTCCACTTT.

This chain uses TRBV12-3 or TRBV12-4 with TRBJ1-1; 9 bases map to TRBD1. The CDR3 length is 13 residues. V trimming: 5 bases; J trimming: 6 bases; junction bases outside the gene matches: 4. The CDR3: CASSTGGSPEAFF. The CDR3 coding sequence is TGTGCCAGCAGTACAGGGGGCTCCCCTGAAGCTTTCTTT.

The V call is TRBV7-3, the J call TRBJ2-1, with D uncertain. Trimming shortened V by 5 bases and J by 9 bases, and 14 bases separated the two germline ends. CDR1 SGHTA and CDR2 FQGTGA come from the germline V gene. CDR3 length equals 13 residues. CDR3 DNA: TGTGCCAGCAGCCATTCCCTCAGAGGTGAGCAGTTCTTC. It encodes CASSHSLRGEQFF.